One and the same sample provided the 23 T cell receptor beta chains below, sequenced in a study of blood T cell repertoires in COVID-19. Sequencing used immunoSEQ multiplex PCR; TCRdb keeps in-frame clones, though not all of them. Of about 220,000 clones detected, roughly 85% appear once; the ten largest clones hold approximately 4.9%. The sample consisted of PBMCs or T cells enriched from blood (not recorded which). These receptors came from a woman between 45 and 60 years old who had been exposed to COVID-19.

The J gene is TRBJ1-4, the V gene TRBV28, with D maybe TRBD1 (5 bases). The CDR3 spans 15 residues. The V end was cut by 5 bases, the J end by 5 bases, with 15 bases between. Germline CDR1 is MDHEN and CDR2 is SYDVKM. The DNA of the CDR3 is TGTGCCAGCAGTCCTGCCGGGGGTTCGAATGAAAAACTGTTTTTT. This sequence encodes CASSPAGGSNEKLFF.

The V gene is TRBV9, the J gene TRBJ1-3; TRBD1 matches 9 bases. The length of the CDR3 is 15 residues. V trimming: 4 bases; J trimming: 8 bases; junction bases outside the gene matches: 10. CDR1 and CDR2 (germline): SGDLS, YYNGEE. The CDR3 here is CASSPRQGDGDTIYF. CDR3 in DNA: TGTGCCAGCAGCCCGCGACAGGGGGACGGGGACACCATATATTTT.

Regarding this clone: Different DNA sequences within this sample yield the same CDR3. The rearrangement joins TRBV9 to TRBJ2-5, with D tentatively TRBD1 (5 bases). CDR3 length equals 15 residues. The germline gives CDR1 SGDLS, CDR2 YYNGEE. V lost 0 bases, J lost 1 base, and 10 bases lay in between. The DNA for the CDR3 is TGTGCCAGCAGCGTAGGTAGAGACAGCCAAGAGACCCAGTACTTC. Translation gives CASSVGRDSQETQYF.

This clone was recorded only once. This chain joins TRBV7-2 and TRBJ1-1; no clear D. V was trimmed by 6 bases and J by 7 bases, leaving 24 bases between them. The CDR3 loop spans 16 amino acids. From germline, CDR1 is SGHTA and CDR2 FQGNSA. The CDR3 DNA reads TGTGCCAGCAGGACCGGGTCCTCATCCCGGGAAGGTGAAGCTTTCTTT. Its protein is CASRTGSSSREGEAFF.

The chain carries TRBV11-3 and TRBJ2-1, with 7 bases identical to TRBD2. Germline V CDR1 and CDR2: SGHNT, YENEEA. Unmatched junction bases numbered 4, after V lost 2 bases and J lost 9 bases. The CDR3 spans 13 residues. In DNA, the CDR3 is TGTGCCAGCAGCTTAAAAGCGGGGCGTGAGCAGTTCTTC. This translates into CASSLKAGREQFF.

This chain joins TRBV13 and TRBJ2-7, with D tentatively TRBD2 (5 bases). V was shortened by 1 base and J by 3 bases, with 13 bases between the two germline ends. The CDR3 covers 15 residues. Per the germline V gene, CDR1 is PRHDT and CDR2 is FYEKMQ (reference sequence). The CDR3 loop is CASSLAPLGGYEQYF. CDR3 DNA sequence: TGTGCCAGCAGCTTAGCCCCCCTCGGAGGCTACGAGCAGTACTTC.

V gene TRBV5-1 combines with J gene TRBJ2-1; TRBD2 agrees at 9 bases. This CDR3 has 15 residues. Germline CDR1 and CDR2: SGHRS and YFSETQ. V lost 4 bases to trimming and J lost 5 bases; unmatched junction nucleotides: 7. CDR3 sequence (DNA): TGCGCCAGCAGCCCGAGCGGGGGGCTGAACAATGAGCAGTTCTTC. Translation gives CASSPSGGLNNEQFF.

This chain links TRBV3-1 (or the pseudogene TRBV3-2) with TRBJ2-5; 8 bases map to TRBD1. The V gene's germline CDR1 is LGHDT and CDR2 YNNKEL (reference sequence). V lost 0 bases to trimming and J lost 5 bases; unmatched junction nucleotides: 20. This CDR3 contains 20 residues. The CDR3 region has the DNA TGTGCCAGCAGCCAAGATCGGTATAGCAGGGGGCTATACAGTTCGGAGACCCAGTACTTC. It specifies CASSQDRYSRGLYSSETQYF.

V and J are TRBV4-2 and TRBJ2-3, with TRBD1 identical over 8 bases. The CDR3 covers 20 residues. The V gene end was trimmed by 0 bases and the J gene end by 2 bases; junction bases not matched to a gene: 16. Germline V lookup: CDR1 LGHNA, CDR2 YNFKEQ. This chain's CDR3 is CASSQETHAGGLPTTDTQYF. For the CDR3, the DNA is TGTGCCAGCAGCCAAGAAACCCATGCAGGGGGCCTCCCCACCACAGATACGCAGTATTTT.

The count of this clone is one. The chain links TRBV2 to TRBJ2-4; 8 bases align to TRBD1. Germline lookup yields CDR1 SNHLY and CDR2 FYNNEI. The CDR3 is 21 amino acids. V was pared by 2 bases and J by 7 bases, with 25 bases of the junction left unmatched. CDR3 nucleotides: TGTGCCAGCAGTGAAAAAGGTGCAGGGGGCGGTGGAGGAGTCAATCGCAACATTCAGTACTTC. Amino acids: CASSEKGAGGGGGVNRNIQYF.

CDR3 sequence reads: CASSRDRGITYEQYF. CDR3 nucleotide sequence: TGTGCCAGCTCGCGGGACAGGGGGATTACCTACGAGCAGTACTTC. V and J are TRBV18 and TRBJ2-7, with 11 nucleotides matching TRBD1. The V and J ends lost 6 bases and 2 bases, in that order; junction bases with no gene match: 6. The CDR3 spans 15 residues. Germline CDR1 is KGHSH and CDR2 is LQKENI.

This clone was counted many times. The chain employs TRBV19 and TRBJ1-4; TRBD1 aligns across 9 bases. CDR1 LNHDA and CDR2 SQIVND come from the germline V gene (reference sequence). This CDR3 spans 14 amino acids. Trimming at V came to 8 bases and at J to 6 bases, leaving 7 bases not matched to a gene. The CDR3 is CASGTGTNDEKLFF. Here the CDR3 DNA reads TGTGCCAGTGGGACAGGGACAAACGATGAAAAACTGTTTTTT.

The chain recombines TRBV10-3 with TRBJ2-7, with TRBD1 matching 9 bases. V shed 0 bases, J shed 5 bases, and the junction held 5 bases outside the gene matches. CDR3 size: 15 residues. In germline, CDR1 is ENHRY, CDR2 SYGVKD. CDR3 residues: CAISESRTGVHEQYF. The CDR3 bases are TGTGCCATCAGTGAGTCTCGGACAGGGGTCCACGAGCAGTACTTC.

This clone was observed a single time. The CDR3 protein is CASSGGLGQGAEKLFF. In DNA form, the CDR3 reads TGCGCCAGCAGTGGAGGTTTGGGACAGGGAGCTGAAAAACTGTTTTTT. The chain has TRBV5-1 and TRBJ1-4; the match to TRBD1 covers 9 bases. V gave up 5 bases and J gave up 7 bases; unmatched junction bases: 12. The V gene's germline CDR1 is SGHRS and CDR2 YFSETQ. This CDR3 has 16 residues.

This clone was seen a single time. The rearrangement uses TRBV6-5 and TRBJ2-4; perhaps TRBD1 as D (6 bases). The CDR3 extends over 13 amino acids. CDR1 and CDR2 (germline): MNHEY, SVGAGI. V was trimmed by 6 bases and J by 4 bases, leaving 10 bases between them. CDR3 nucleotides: TGTGCCAGCAGCCCAGGGGAGAAAAACATTCAGTACTTC. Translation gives CASSPGEKNIQYF.

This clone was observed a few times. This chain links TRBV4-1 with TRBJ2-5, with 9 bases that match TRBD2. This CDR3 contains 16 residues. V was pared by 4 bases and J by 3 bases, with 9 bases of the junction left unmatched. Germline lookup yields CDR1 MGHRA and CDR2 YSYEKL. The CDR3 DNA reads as TGCGCCAGCAGCCTCTGGGGCGCTAGCGGGGAAGAGACCCAGTACTTC. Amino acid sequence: CASSLWGASGEETQYF.

CDR3 region: CASSPPTGIYGYTF. CDR3 bases: TGTGCCAGCAGCCCGCCTACAGGGATCTATGGCTACACCTTC. The V gene is TRBV7-2, the J gene TRBJ1-2; perhaps TRBD1 as D (6 bases). V dropped 5 bases and J dropped 4 bases, with 14 bases sitting between them. Germline CDR1 SGHTA, CDR2 FQGNSA. This CDR3 has 14 residues.

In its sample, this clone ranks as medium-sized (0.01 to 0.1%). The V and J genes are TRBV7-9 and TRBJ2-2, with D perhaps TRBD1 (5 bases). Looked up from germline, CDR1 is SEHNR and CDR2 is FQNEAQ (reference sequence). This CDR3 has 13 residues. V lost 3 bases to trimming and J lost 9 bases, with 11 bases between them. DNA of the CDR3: TGTGCCAGCAGCTTCTCAGGGAACCGGGAGCTGTTTTTT. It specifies CASSFSGNRELFF.

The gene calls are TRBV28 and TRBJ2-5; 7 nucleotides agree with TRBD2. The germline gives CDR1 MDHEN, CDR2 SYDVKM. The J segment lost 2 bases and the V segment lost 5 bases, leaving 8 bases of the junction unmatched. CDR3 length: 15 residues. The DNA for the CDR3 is TGTGCCAGCAGTCCCGCGTGGGGGGGACAAGAGACCCAGTACTTC. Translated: CASSPAWGGQETQYF. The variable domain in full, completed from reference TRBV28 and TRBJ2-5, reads DVKVTQSSRYLVKRTGEKVFLECVQDMDHENMFWYRQDPGLGLRLIYFSYDVKMKEKGDIPEGYSVSREKKERFSLILESASTNQTSMYLCASSPAWGGQETQYFGPGTRLLVL.

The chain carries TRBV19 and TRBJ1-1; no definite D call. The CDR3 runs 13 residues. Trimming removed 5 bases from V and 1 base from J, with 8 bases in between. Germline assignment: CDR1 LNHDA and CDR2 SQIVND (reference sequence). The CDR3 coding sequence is TGTGCCAGTAGTGTAGGGCCGAACACTGAAGCTTTCTTT. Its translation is CASSVGPNTEAFF.

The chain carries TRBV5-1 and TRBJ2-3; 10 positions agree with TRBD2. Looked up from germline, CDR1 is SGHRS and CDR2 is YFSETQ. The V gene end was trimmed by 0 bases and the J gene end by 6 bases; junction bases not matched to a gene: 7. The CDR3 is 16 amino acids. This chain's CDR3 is CASSLVLAGEADTQYF. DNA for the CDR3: TGCGCCAGCAGCTTGGTGCTAGCGGGGGAGGCGGATACGCAGTATTTT. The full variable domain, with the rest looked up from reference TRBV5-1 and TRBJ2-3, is KAGVTQTPRYLIKTRGQQVTLSCSPISGHRSVSWYQQTPGQGLQFLFEYFSETQRNKGNFPGRFSGRQFSNSRSEMNVSTLELGDSALYLCASSLVLAGEADTQYFGPGTRLTVL.

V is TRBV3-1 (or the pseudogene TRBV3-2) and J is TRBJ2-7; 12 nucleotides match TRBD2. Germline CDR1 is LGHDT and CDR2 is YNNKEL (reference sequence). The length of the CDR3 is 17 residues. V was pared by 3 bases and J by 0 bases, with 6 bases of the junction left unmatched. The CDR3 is CASSQRLAGASSYEQYF. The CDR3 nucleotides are TGTGCCAGCAGCCAGAGACTAGCGGGGGCGAGCTCCTACGAGCAGTACTTC.

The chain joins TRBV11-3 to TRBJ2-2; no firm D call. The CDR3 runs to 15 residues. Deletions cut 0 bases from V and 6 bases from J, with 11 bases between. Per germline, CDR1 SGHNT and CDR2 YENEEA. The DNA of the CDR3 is TGTGCCAGCAGCTTAGATCTAGGCAGAGCCGGGGAGCTGTTTTTT. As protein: CASSLDLGRAGELFF.